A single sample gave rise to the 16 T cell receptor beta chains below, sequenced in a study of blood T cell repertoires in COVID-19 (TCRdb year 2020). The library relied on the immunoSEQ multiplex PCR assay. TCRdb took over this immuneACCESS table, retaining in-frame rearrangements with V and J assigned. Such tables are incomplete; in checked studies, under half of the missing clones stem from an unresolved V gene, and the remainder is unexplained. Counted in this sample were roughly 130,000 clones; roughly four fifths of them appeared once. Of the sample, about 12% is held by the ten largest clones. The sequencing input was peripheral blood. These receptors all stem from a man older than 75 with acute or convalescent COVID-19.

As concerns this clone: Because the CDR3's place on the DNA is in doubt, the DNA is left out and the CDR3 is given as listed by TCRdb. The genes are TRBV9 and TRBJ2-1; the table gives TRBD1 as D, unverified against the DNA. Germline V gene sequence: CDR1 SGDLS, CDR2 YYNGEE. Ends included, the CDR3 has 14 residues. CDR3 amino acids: CASSVAVGTGEPFF.

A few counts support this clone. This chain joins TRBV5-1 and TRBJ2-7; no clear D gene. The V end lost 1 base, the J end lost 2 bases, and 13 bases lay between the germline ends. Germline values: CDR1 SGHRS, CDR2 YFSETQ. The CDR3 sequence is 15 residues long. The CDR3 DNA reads TGCGCCAGCAGCTTGCGTTCCGCCGAGACCTACGAGCAGTACTTC. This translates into CASSLRSAETYEQYF.

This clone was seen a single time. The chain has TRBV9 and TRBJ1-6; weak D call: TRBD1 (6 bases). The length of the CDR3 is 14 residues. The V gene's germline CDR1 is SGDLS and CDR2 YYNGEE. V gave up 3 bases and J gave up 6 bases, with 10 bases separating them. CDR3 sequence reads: CASSGGTSNSPLHF. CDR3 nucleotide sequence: TGTGCCAGCAGCGGAGGGACAAGTAATTCACCCCTCCACTTT.

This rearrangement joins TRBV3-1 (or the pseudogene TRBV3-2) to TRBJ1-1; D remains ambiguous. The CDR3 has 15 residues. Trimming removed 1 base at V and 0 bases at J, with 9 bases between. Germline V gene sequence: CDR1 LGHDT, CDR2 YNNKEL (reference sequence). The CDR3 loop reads CASSQAGEVNTEAFF. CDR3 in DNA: TGTGCCAGCAGCCAAGCCGGGGAAGTGAACACTGAAGCTTTCTTT.

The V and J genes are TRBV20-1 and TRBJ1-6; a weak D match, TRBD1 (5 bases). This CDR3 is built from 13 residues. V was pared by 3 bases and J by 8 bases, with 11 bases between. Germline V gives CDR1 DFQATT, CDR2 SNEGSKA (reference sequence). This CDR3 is CSASEEGYSPLHF. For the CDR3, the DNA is TGCAGTGCTAGTGAGGAGGGGTATTCACCCCTCCACTTT.

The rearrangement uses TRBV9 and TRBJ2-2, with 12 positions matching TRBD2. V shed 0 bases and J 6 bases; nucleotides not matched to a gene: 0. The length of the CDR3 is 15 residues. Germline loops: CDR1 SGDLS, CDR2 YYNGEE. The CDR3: CASSVASGRAGELFF. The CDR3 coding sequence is TGTGCCAGCAGCGTAGCTAGCGGGAGGGCCGGGGAGCTGTTTTTT.

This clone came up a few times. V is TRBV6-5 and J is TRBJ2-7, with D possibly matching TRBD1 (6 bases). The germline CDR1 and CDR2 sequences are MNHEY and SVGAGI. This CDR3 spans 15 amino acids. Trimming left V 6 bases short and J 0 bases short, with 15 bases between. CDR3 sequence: CASSLHSTGSYEQYF. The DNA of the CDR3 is TGTGCCAGCAGCCTGCATTCGACAGGCTCCTACGAGCAGTACTTC.

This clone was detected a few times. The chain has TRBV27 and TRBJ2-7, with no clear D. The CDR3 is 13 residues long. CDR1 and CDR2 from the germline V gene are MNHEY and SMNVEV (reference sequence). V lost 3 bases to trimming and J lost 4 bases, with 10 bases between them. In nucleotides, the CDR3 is TGTGCCAGCAGTTTTGCCAGAAGTTACGAGCAGTACTTC. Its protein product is CASSFARSYEQYF.

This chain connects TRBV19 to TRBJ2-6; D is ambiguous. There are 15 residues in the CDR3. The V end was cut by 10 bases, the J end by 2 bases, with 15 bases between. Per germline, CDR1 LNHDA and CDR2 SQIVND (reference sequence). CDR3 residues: CATRQPFAGANVLTF. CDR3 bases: TGTGCCACTAGACAACCCTTCGCTGGGGCCAACGTCCTGACTTTC.

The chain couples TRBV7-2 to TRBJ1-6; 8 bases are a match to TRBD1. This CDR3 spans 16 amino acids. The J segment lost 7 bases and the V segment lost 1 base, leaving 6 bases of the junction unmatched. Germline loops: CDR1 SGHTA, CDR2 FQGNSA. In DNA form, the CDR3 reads TGTGCCAGCAGCTTAGGGGACAGGTGGGGCAATTCACCCCTCCACTTT. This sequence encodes CASSLGDRWGNSPLHF.

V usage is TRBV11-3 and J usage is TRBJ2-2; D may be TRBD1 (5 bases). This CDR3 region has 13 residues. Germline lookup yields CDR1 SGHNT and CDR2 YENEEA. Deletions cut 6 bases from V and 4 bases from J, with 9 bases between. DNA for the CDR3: TGTGCCAGCAGGGGGCCGGGCACCGGGGAGCTGTTTTTT. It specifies CASRGPGTGELFF.

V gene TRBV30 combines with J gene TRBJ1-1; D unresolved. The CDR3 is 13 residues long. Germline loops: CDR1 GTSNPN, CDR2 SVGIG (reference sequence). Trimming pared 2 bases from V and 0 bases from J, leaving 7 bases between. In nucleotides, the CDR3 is TGTGCCTGGAGTACAGACATGAACACTGAAGCTTTCTTT. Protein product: CAWSTDMNTEAFF.

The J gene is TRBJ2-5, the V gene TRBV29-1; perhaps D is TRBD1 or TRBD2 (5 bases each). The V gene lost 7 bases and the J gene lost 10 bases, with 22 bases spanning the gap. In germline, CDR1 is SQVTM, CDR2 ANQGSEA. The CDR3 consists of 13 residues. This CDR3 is CSGGGRAVGDQYF. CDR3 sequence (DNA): TGCAGCGGGGGCGGAAGGGCCGTGGGAGACCAGTACTTC.

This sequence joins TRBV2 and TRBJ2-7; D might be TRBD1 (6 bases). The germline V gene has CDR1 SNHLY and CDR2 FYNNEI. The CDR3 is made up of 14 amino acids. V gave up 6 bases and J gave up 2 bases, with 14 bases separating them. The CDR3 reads CASRADSATYEQYF. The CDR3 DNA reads TGTGCCAGCAGAGCGGACAGCGCTACCTACGAGCAGTACTTC.

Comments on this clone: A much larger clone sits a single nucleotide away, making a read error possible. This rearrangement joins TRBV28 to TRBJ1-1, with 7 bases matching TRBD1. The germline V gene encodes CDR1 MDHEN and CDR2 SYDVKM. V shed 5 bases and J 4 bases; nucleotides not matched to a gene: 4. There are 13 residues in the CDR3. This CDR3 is CASSPTGTTEAFF. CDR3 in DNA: TGTGCCAGCAGTCCGACAGGGACCACTGAAGCTTTCTTT.

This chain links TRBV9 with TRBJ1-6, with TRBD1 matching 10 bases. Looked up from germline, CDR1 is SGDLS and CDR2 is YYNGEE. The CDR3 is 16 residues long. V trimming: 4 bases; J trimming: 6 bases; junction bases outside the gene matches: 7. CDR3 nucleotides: TGTGCCAGCAGCAAAACCGGGACAGGGGCTAATTCACCCCTCCACTTT. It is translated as CASSKTGTGANSPLHF.